This T cell receptor (beta chain) was observed in a study of blood T cell repertoires in COVID-19. The wider study: There were acute and convalescent COVID-19 samples, and they came from the United States, Italy and Spain.

The CDR3 consists of 12 residues. Germline CDR1 SNHLY, CDR2 FYNNEI. With 10 bases clipped from V and 5 bases from J, the junction kept 6 bases outside the gene matches. Sequencing was performed with immunoSEQ multiplex PCR; in TCRdb, only in-frame clones are kept and a portion is missing. The table lists approximately 250,000 clones, roughly 88% of them singletons. The specimen was PBMCs or T cells enriched from blood (not recorded which). This receptor was obtained from a middle-aged woman with acute COVID-19. The chain carries TRBV2 and TRBJ1-2; 8 bases are a match to TRBD1. The CDR3 spells CATRDRPYGYTF. In DNA, the CDR3 is TGTGCCACCCGGGACAGGCCTTATGGCTACACCTTC.